This T cell receptor beta chain was observed in a study of shared clonotypes between healthy human individuals. Across the study: Ranging from 18 to 49 in age, donors were a couple of women and a few men.

Unsorted PBMC DNA sequencing spanned ten immunoSEQ deep assay plates. The assay was immunoSEQ multiplex PCR, and TCRdb's table has in-frame clones only and misses some. The sample contains around 480,000 clones, about three quarters of which appear only once. Donors were Caucasian adults residing in Nashville, Tennessee, USA. Genomic DNA came from tens of millions of PBMCs in unsorted samples. There are 13 residues in the CDR3. CDR1 SGHRS and CDR2 YFSETQ come from the germline V gene. This clone was recorded once. The TCR was taken from a woman aged 40 to 49 in good health. Some clones in this sample may be carry-over from other donors' samples. The V and J genes are TRBV5-1 and TRBJ2-5; D unclear. Matching the DNA end better, TRBJ2-7 makes the J call doubtful. The sequencing sample was made of PBMCs. Here the CDR3 reads CASSLGQNYEQYF. CDR3 nucleotide sequence: TGCGCCAGCAGCTTGGGACAAAACTACGAGCAGTACTTC.